This TCR beta chain derives from a study of blood T cell repertoires in COVID-19. Study-wide background: Researchers got acute and convalescent COVID-19 samples from the United States, Italy and Spain.

The CDR3 sequence is 15 residues long. V shed 7 bases and J shed 0 bases, with 15 bases lying between them. Germline V gene data show CDR1 as LNHDA and CDR2 as SQIVND (reference sequence). Repertoires were generated with immunoSEQ multiplex PCR, while TCRdb's copy carries only in-frame clones and drops some. The sample holds some 29,000 clones, more than 80% seen once. The sequenced sample was peripheral blood. The receptor's source is a human donor in a cohort sampled during active COVID-19. The chain combines TRBV19 with TRBJ1-1; TRBD1 is a possible D gene (5 bases). The CDR3 spells CASTPFTQVNTEAFF. The CDR3 bases are TGTGCCAGTACCCCTTTCACACAGGTGAACACTGAAGCTTTCTTT.